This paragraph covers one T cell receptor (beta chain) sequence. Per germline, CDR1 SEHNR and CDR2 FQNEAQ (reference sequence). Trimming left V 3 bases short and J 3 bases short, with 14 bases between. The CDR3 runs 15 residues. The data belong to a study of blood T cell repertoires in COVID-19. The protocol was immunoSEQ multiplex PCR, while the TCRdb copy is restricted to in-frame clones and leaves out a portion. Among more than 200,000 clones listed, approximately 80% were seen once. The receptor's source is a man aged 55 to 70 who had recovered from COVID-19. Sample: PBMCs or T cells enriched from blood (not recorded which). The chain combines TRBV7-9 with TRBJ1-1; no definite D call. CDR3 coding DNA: TGTGCCAGCAGCTTCTCCGACACTTATCACACTGAAGCTTTCTTT. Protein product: CASSFSDTYHTEAFF.